The 23 T cell receptor beta chains presented below share a single source sample, sequenced in a study of TIL therapy for anti-PD-1-resistant metastatic lung cancer. This was the immunoSEQ v3 assay. Profiling relied on immunoSEQ multiplex PCR, and the TCRdb table lists in-frame clones only, not all of them. The sample lists 55,000 or so clones, approximately 75% seen once, with roughly 3% in the top ten. Noted time point: pre-treatment sample, taken before nivolumab and TIL therapy. The sequences come from blood, collected at baseline. The receptors were gathered from a person aged 30 to 80 with non-small cell lung cancer.

J is TRBJ2-1 and V is TRBV15; unclear D gene. The germline V gene has CDR1 LNHNV and CDR2 YYDKDF (reference sequence). The V gene lost 6 bases and the J gene lost 10 bases, with 13 bases spanning the gap. The CDR3 length is 12 residues. Here the CDR3 DNA reads TGTGCCACCAGTTCGGGCCTTGTGGAGCAGTTCTTC. It codes for CATSSGLVEQFF.

CDR3: CASTDRGRDANYGYTF. In DNA, the CDR3 is TGTGCCAGCACAGACAGGGGAAGAGATGCTAACTATGGCTACACCTTC. The gene calls are TRBV2 and TRBJ1-2; 8 bases fit TRBD1. Per the germline V gene, CDR1 is SNHLY and CDR2 is FYNNEI. The V segment lost 7 bases and the J segment 0 bases; nucleotides outside the gene matches: 10. This CDR3 has 16 amino acids.

This clone was counted between two and nine times. The rearrangement links TRBV29-1 to TRBJ2-5, with a weak D call TRBD1 (6 bases). Trimming shortened V by 6 bases and J by 4 bases, and 18 bases separated the two germline ends. This CDR3 has 14 residues. Looked up from germline, CDR1 is SQVTM and CDR2 is ANQGSEA. The CDR3 region has the DNA TGCAGCGTCTCCAGCGAGGTGGGGGCAGAGACCCAGTACTTC. The encoded protein is CSVSSEVGAETQYF.

The chain carries TRBV28 and TRBJ2-5; TRBD2 agrees at 8 bases. Germline V gives CDR1 MDHEN, CDR2 SYDVKM. Unmatched junction bases numbered 12, after V lost 4 bases and J lost 5 bases. The CDR3 runs 16 residues. The CDR3 is CASSYLPGGAAETQYF. The CDR3 nucleotides read TGTGCCAGCAGTTACCTACCGGGGGGGGCCGCCGAGACCCAGTACTTC.

The chain carries TRBV28 and TRBJ1-5; D is unclear. The CDR3 loop spans 13 amino acids. The ends were cut back, 3 bases at V and 4 bases at J, with 7 bases in the middle. Germline V gene data show CDR1 as MDHEN and CDR2 as SYDVKM. CDR3 DNA: TGTGCCAGCAGTTTTGAGGAAAATCAGCCCCAGCATTTT. It translates to CASSFEENQPQHF.

V is TRBV6-2 or TRBV6-3 and J is TRBJ2-7; 7 nucleotides line up with TRBD2. The CDR3 is made up of 15 amino acids. Trimming took 2 bases from V and 3 from J; bases not matched to a gene: 7. Germline V gene lookup returns CDR1 MNHEY and CDR2 SVGEGT. Here the CDR3 DNA reads TGTGCCAGCAGTTACACAACGACTAGCTACTACGAGCAGTACTTC. Protein product: CASSYTTTSYYEQYF.

The CDR3 here is CASSSLPSGRSATQYF. DNA for the CDR3: TGTGCCAGCAGCTCACTCCCGAGCGGGAGGTCAGCTACGCAGTATTTT. This chain joins TRBV7-2 and TRBJ2-3; TRBD2 matches at 9 bases. CDR3 length: 16 amino acids. CDR1 is SGHTA and CDR2 is FQGNSA in the germline V gene. J was trimmed by 8 bases and V by 4 bases; bases with no gene match: 13.

This sequence joins TRBV30 and TRBJ2-2, with D hard to call. The CDR3 is made up of 15 amino acids. V lost 2 bases and J lost 3, with 13 bases in between. Germline CDR1 and CDR2: GTSNPN and SVGIG (reference sequence). The DNA for the CDR3 is TGTGCCTGGAGTCCGGCGTCTGCCGACACCGGGGAGCTGTTTTTT. Translation gives CAWSPASADTGELFF.

The chain employs TRBV7-2 and TRBJ2-3; a possible D gene is TRBD1 (6 bases). Trimming took off 0 bases at V and 10 bases at J, with 11 bases between the two ends. The germline V gene encodes CDR1 SGHTA and CDR2 FQGNSA. The CDR3 is 13 residues long. The CDR3 DNA is TGTGCCAGCAGCTTAGCGCGAGGGGGTGCGCAGTATTTT. Translated: CASSLARGGAQYF.

This chain joins TRBV11-3 and TRBJ2-1; perhaps D is TRBD1 or TRBD2 (5 bases each). V shed 1 base and J shed 6 bases, with 16 bases lying between them. The length of the CDR3 is 16 residues. CDR1 and CDR2 from the germline V gene are SGHNT and YENEEA. CDR3 loop: CASSLGGTEAVNEQFF. CDR3 coding DNA: TGTGCCAGCAGCTTAGGGGGGACGGAGGCGGTCAATGAGCAGTTCTTC.

The rearrangement joins TRBV4-1 to TRBJ2-3, with D uncertain. Trimming pared 1 base from V and 6 bases from J, leaving 5 bases between. In germline, CDR1 is MGHRA, CDR2 YSYEKL. The CDR3 length is 12 residues. The CDR3 coding sequence is TGCGCCAGCAGCCAAGTGGCGGATACGCAGTATTTT. Encoded protein: CASSQVADTQYF.

The count of this clone is one. The chain employs TRBV15 and TRBJ2-6; a weak D match, TRBD2 (6 bases). Looked up from germline, CDR1 is LNHNV and CDR2 is YYDKDF (reference sequence). The CDR3 is 17 amino acids. Trimming pared 0 bases from V and 1 base from J, leaving 10 bases between. The CDR3 here is CATSRDPRGSGANVLTF. The CDR3 DNA follows: TGTGCCACCAGCAGAGATCCACGGGGGTCTGGGGCCAACGTCCTGACTTTC.

The chain recombines TRBV18 with TRBJ2-7; 9 positions match TRBD1. The CDR3 has 13 residues. The J segment lost 5 bases and the V segment lost 5 bases, leaving 4 bases of the junction unmatched. Germline-derived CDR1 and CDR2 are KGHSH and LQKENI. CDR3 in amino acids: CASSSGQGNEQYF. The CDR3 nucleotides are TGTGCCAGCTCATCAGGACAGGGGAACGAGCAGTACTTC.

This CDR3 reads CASSLGAGQVVNEQFF. DNA of the CDR3: TGTGCCAGCAGCTTAGGTGCGGGACAGGTGGTCAATGAGCAGTTCTTC. The V call is TRBV11-2, the J call TRBJ2-1; 8 positions match TRBD1. V shed 1 base, J shed 6 bases, and the junction held 8 bases outside the gene matches. This CDR3 spans 16 amino acids. Germline CDR1 SGHAT, CDR2 FQNNGV. Filled out from reference TRBV11-2 and TRBJ2-1, the complete variable domain reads EAGVAQSPRYKIIEKRQSVAFWCNPISGHATLYWYQQILGQGPKLLIQFQNNGVVDDSQLPKDRFSAERLKGVDSTLKIQPAKLEDSAVYLCASSLGAGQVVNEQFFGPGTRLTVL.

The J gene is TRBJ2-3, the V gene TRBV28; 9 bases are shared with TRBD2. V was pared by 4 bases and J by 3 bases, with 8 bases of the junction left unmatched. This CDR3 contains 16 residues. CDR1 and CDR2 (germline): MDHEN, SYDVKM. The CDR3 DNA follows: TGTGCCAGCAGTTATGGTCTAGCGGGGATGACAGATACGCAGTATTTT. Protein: CASSYGLAGMTDTQYF. Full variable domain (missing parts from reference TRBV28 and TRBJ2-3): DVKVTQSSRYLVKRTGEKVFLECVQDMDHENMFWYRQDPGLGLRLIYFSYDVKMKEKGDIPEGYSVSREKKERFSLILESASTNQTSMYLCASSYGLAGMTDTQYFGPGTRLTVL.

This chain joins TRBV9 and TRBJ2-6; no definite D call. Germline CDR1 reads SGDLS; CDR2 reads YYNGEE. V shed 4 bases and J shed 2 bases, with 10 bases lying between them. This CDR3 has 15 amino acids. In DNA form, the CDR3 reads TGTGCCAGCAGCCCCCTTGGGACTGGGGCCAACGTCCTGACTTTC. This gives the protein CASSPLGTGANVLTF.

The chain uses TRBV10-3 and TRBJ1-2; a possible D gene is TRBD1 (6 bases). Germline CDR1 is ENHRY and CDR2 is SYGVKD. V was clipped by 6 bases and J by 8 bases, with 16 bases between them. There are 13 residues in the CDR3. CDR3 sequence reads: CAIRATGAGGYTF. The CDR3 DNA sequence: TGTGCCATCAGGGCGACGGGGGCAGGCGGCTACACCTTC.

This clone appeared once. V gene TRBV29-1 combines with J gene TRBJ2-2; 12 bases are a match to TRBD1. The length of the CDR3 is 15 residues. J gave up 5 bases and V 5 bases, and 6 bases lay outside the gene matches. Per the germline V gene, CDR1 is SQVTM and CDR2 is ANQGSEA. CDR3 sequence (DNA): TGCAGCGTTACCGGGACAGGGGGCGCAACCGGGGAGCTGTTTTTT. Protein product: CSVTGTGGATGELFF.

This clone was seen a handful of times. The chain uses TRBV5-1 and TRBJ1-5; D unresolved. Germline V gene sequence: CDR1 SGHRS, CDR2 YFSETQ. Trimming shortened V by 3 bases and J by 3 bases, and 13 bases separated the two germline ends. This CDR3 is 15 amino acids long. In DNA form, the CDR3 reads TGCGCCAGCAGCTACGCAGGTACCATCAATCAGCCCCAGCATTTT. It encodes CASSYAGTINQPQHF.

This chain uses TRBV5-1 with TRBJ1-4, with D hard to call. The germline gives CDR1 SGHRS, CDR2 YFSETQ. The CDR3 is 11 residues long. The V end lost 3 bases, the J end lost 5 bases, and 2 bases lay between the germline ends. The CDR3 is CASSSNEKLFF. CDR3 DNA: TGCGCCAGCAGCTCAAATGAAAAACTGTTTTTT.

This clone has more than one count but fewer than ten. The chain joins TRBV15 to TRBJ2-7; 7 bases are shared with TRBD1. The germline CDR1 and CDR2 sequences are LNHNV and YYDKDF (reference sequence). The CDR3 sequence is 14 residues long. Trimming at V came to 0 bases and at J to 4 bases, leaving 3 bases not matched to a gene. CDR3 protein: CATSRDEGAYEQYF. For the CDR3, the DNA is TGTGCCACCAGCAGAGATGAGGGGGCGTACGAGCAGTACTTC. Combining the CDR3 with reference TRBV15 and TRBJ2-7 gives the whole variable domain DAMVIQNPRYQVTQFGKPVTLSCSQTLNHNVMYWYQQKSSQAPKLLFHYYDKDFNNEADTPDNFQSRRPNTSFCFLDIRSPGLGDTAMYLCATSRDEGAYEQYFGPGTRLTVT.

The chain carries TRBV30 and TRBJ1-5; D remains ambiguous. Looked up from germline, CDR1 is GTSNPN and CDR2 is SVGIG (reference sequence). This CDR3 is 13 amino acids long. The V end was cut by 0 bases, the J end by 4 bases, with 7 bases between. DNA of the CDR3: TGTGCCTGGAGTGTCCGGGATAATCAGCCCCAGCATTTT. Protein: CAWSVRDNQPQHF.

V gene TRBV5-4 combines with J gene TRBJ2-1, with TRBD2 matching over 9 bases. This CDR3 contains 16 residues. The trim removed 0 bases at V and 3 bases at J, leaving 4 bases unmatched. Germline CDR1 SGHNT, CDR2 YYREEE (reference sequence). Here the CDR3 reads CASSLGLAGYYNEQFF. DNA for the CDR3: TGTGCCAGCAGCTTGGGGCTAGCGGGGTACTACAATGAGCAGTTCTTC. The variable domain in full, completed from reference TRBV5-4 and TRBJ2-1, reads ETGVTQSPTHLIKTRGQQVTLRCSSQSGHNTVSWYQQALGQGPQFIFQYYREEENGRGNFPPRFSGLQFPNYSSELNVNALELDDSALYLCASSLGLAGYYNEQFFGPGTRLTVL.